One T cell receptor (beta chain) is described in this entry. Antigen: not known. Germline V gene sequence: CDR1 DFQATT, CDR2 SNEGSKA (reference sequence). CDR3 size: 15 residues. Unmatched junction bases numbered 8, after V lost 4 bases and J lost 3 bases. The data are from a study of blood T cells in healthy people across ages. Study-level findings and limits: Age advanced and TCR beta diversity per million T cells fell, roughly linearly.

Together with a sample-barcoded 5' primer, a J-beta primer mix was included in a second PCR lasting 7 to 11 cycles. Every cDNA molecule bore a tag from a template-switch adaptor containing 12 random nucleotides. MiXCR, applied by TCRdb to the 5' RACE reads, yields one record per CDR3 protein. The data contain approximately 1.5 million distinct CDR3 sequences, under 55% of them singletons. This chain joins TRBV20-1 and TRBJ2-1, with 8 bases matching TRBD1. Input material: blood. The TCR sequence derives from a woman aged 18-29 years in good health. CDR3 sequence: CSANYGQGRYNEQFF. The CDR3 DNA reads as TGCAGTGCTAATTACGGACAGGGCCGCTACAATGAGCAGTTCTTC.